This T cell receptor beta chain appears in the sequencing data of a study of brain metastases from non-small cell lung cancer. The germline gives CDR1 SGHTA, CDR2 FQGNSA. The V end was cut by 1 base, the J end by 2 bases, with 12 bases between. The CDR3 spans 16 residues. The table came from immunoSEQ multiplex PCR; TCRdb's copy has only in-frame clones and leaves some out. The top ten clones hold under 8% of a sample with 500 to 600 clones, about 91% of them seen once. Source material: tumor-adjacent normal tissue. The rearrangement uses TRBV7-2 and TRBJ1-5; D is possibly TRBD1 (5 bases). The TCR originated in a donor over 35 with non-small cell lung cancer. In DNA form, the CDR3 reads TGTGCCAGCAGCTTAGTTTTCGGGGGTGGCAATCAGCCCCAGCATTTT. Its translation is CASSLVFGGGNQPQHF.